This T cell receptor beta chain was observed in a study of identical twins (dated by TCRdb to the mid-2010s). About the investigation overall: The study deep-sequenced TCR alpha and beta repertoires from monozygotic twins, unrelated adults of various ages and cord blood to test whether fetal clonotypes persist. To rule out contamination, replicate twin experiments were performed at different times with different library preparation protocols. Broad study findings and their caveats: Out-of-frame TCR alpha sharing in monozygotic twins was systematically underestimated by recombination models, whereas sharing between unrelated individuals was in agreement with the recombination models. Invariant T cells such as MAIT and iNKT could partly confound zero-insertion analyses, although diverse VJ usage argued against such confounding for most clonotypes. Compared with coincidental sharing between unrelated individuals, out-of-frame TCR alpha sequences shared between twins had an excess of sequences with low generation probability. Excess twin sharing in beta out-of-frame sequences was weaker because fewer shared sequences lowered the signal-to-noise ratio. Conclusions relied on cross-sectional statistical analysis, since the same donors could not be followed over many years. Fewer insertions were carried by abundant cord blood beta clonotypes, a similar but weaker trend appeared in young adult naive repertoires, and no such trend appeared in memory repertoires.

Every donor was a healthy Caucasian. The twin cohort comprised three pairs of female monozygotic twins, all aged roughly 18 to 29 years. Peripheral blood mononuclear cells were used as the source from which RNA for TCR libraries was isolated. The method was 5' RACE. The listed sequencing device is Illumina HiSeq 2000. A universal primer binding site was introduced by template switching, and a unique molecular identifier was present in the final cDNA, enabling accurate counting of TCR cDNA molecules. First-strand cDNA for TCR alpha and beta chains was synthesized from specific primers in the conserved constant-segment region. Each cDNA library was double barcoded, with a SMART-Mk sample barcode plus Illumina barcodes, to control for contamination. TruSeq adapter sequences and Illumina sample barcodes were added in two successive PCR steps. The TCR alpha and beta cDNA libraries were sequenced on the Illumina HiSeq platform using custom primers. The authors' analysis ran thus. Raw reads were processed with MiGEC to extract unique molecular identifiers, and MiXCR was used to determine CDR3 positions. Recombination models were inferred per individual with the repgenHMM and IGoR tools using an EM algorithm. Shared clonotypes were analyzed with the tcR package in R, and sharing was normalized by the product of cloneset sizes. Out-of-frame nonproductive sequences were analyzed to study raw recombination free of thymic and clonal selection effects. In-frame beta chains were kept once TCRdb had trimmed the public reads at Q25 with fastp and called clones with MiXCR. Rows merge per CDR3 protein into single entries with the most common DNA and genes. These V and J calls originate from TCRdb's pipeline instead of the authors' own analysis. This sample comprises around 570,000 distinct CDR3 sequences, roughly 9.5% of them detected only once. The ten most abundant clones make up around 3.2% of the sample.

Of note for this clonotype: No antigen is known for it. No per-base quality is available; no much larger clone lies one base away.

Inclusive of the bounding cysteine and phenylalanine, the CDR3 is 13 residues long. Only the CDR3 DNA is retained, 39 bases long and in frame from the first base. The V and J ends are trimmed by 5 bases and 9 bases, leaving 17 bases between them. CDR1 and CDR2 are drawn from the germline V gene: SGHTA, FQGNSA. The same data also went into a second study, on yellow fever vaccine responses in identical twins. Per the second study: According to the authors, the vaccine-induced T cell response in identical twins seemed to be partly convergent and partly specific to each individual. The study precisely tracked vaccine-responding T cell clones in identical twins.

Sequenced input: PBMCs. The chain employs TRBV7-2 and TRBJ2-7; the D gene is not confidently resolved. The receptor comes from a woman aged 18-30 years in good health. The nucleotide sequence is TGTGCCAGCAGCCTCAACTCGGCTTTGATGCAGTACTTC. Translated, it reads CASSLNSALMQYF.